This T cell receptor (beta chain) is from a study of cytomegalovirus exposure and HLA in healthy donors. Study summary: The same platform as the 650 to 700 first-cohort repertoires was used for the 95 to 150 validation repertoires, a later analysis reported. Study conclusions and caveats: According to the study, 150 to 200 TCR beta chains were cytomegalovirus-associated. Cytomegalovirus status was reportedly diagnosed by the classifier with high sensitivity and specificity.

This CDR3 has 14 residues. V shed 3 bases, J shed 4 bases, and the junction held 6 bases outside the gene matches. The germline gives CDR1 SGHDT, CDR2 YYEEEE. Data came from immunoSEQ multiplex PCR; TCRdb stores just in-frame clones and leaves some out. Seen here are about 63,000 clones, around 89% observed once, and the top ten hold roughly 1.2%. As regards this clone: As yet, its antigen is unknown.

The donors were members of the validation cohort comprising some 120 subjects, separate from the roughly 730-subject first cohort. Sequencing was performed on PBMCs. The chain is built from TRBV5-6 and TRBJ1-1; 7 positions agree with TRBD1. The TCR originated in a woman aged 18-30 years in good health and CMV-seronegative. The CDR3: CASSSGQAGTEAFF. CDR3 DNA: TGTGCCAGCAGCTCCGGACAGGCGGGCACTGAAGCTTTCTTT.